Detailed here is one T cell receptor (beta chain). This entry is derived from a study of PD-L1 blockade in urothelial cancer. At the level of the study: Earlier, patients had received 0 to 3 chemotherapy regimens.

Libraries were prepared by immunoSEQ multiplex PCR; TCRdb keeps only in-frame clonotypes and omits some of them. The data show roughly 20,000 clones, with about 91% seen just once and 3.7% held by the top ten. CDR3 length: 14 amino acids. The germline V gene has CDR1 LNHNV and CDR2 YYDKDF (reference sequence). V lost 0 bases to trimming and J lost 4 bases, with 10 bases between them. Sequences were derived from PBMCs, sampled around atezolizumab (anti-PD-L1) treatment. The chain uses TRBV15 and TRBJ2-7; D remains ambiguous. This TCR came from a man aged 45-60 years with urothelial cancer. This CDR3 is CATSRESPEYEQYF. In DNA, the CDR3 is TGTGCCACCAGCAGAGAAAGTCCGGAGTACGAGCAGTACTTC. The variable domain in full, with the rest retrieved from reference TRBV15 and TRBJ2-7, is DAMVIQNPRYQVTQFGKPVTLSCSQTLNHNVMYWYQQKSSQAPKLLFHYYDKDFNNEADTPDNFQSRRPNTSFCFLDIRSPGLGDTAMYLCATSRESPEYEQYFGPGTRLTVT.